This TCR beta chain was identified during a study of CD8+CD57+ T cells in acquired aplastic anemia. Study-wide context: Sorting CD4+ and CD8+ cells gave DNA averaging around 3 ug. Findings of the study overall: Found in both controls and patients were approximately 29 CD8+ CDR3 sequences. Controls did not differ significantly from patients in CD8+ Simpson's diversity.

The patients chosen for sequencing had shown expansion of CD8+CD57+ cells (detected by flow cytometry). Note on this clonotype: Its antigen is not identified. The junction and the germline gene differ at one end; a read error may be behind it.

CDR3 and TCR beta VDJ profiling relied on genomic DNA as the template. TCRdb processed the reads anew with MiXCR; each CDR3 protein has one entry. Found here are approximately 250,000 distinct CDR3 sequences, approximately 79% of them singletons; the top ten hold 40% to 55%. The sample was sorted CD4+, CD8+, or CD8+CD57+ T cells (not recorded which) from PBMCs. This clonotype was sampled from a human donor with aplastic anemia.

The CDR3 loop reads CASSSRGAAEQLF. CDR3 nucleotide sequence: TGTGCCAGCAGCTCCAGGGGTGCTGCAGAGCAGCTGTTC. The V gene is TRBV7-2, the J gene TRBJ2-1; tentative D call: TRBD1 (6 bases). Per germline, CDR1 SGHTA and CDR2 FQGNSA. The CDR3 is 13 amino acids.